Given below is one TCR beta chain in context. Its antigen is unidentified. Sequencing targeted expressed TCRB transcripts, as all isolated RNA had been reverse transcribed. Sequencing was performed with immunoSEQ multiplex PCR; in TCRdb, only in-frame clones are kept and a portion is missing. The sample has a few hundred thousand clones; around an eighth are singletons. The data were taken from a study of beta chain features in type 1 diabetes. Study conclusions and caveats: Shorter TCRB CDR3s, moderately but significantly so, marked every one of the four CD4+ subsets in Type 1 diabetes patients.

This sequence originates from a woman between 18 and 29 years old with type 1 diabetes. What was sequenced was naive CD4+ T cells from blood.

CDR3 residues: CASSPQGFTGYTF. For the CDR3, the DNA is TGTGCCAGCAGTCCCCAGGGGTTCACTGGCTACACCTTC. The chain recombines TRBV6-5 with TRBJ1-2, with a possible D match to TRBD1 (6 bases). This CDR3 comprises 13 residues. The germline V gene has CDR1 MNHEY and CDR2 SVGAGI. V was clipped by 5 bases and J by 7 bases, with 14 bases between them.